These 8 T cell receptor beta chains were sequenced from one sample in a study of cytomegalovirus exposure and HLA in healthy donors. Researchers ran the PCR with 60 Vbeta and 13 Jbeta primers. Measured with immunoSEQ multiplex PCR; TCRdb has only the in-frame clones, and not every one. The profile covers fewer than 95,000 clones, with 80% appearing a single time and roughly 2% taken by the ten largest. Sequenced: PBMCs. The receptor source for this set is a man younger than 30 in good health and CMV-seronegative.

The chain employs TRBV19 and TRBJ1-2; tentatively, D is TRBD1 (6 bases). CDR1 is LNHDA, CDR2 SQIVND, per germline (reference sequence). Trimming took 1 base from V and 1 from J, leaving 16 bases between them. CDR3 length equals 17 residues. The CDR3 nucleotides are TGTGCCAGTAGTATAGCATCAGGACAGAGTATTAACTATGGCTACACCTTC. Protein product: CASSIASGQSINYGYTF.

The chain employs TRBV9 and TRBJ1-2, with 12 nucleotides matching TRBD1. This CDR3 contains 17 residues. Germline CDR1 SGDLS, CDR2 YYNGEE. The V and J ends lost 0 bases and 4 bases, in that order; junction bases with no gene match: 7. CDR3 sequence reads: CASSVEGQGAHPYGYTF. DNA for the CDR3: TGTGCCAGCAGCGTAGAGGGACAGGGGGCGCATCCCTATGGCTACACCTTC.

The rearrangement uses TRBV5-1 and TRBJ1-4; 7 bases match TRBD1. CDR1 SGHRS and CDR2 YFSETQ come from the germline V gene. The CDR3 is made up of 14 amino acids. Trimming cost V 7 bases and J 5 bases; bases outside gene matches: 8. The CDR3 loop is CASQLGQPNEKLFF. In nucleotides, the CDR3 is TGCGCCAGCCAACTGGGACAGCCAAATGAAAAACTGTTTTTT.

The V and J genes are TRBV12-5 and TRBJ1-1, with D perhaps matching TRBD1 (6 bases). Germline V lookup: CDR1 LGHNT, CDR2 FRNRAP. V was clipped by 3 bases and J by 3 bases, with 20 bases between them. The CDR3 is 17 amino acids. CDR3 in amino acids: CASGLIRQAQGDTEAFF. CDR3 bases: TGTGCTAGTGGTTTAATTCGACAGGCCCAGGGAGACACTGAAGCTTTCTTT. Full variable domain (remainder filled in from reference TRBV12-5 and TRBJ1-1): DARVTQTPRHKVTEMGQEVTMRCQPILGHNTVFWYRQTMMQGLELLAYFRNRAPLDDSGMPKDRFSAEMPDATLATLKIQPSEPRDSAVYFCASGLIRQAQGDTEAFFGQGTRLTVV.

CDR3 in DNA: TGTGCCAGCAGTCCCGGACAGGGGGCAGACGGCACTGAAGCTTTCTTT. It is translated as CASSPGQGADGTEAFF. The V gene is TRBV9, the J gene TRBJ1-1; TRBD1 matches at 11 bases. Per the germline V gene, CDR1 is SGDLS and CDR2 is YYNGEE. There are 16 residues in the CDR3. V shed 5 bases and J 4 bases; nucleotides not matched to a gene: 10.

This sequence joins TRBV27 and TRBJ1-2, with D unresolved. The CDR3 runs to 13 residues. Trimming stripped 5 bases from V and 8 bases from J, with 15 bases between. The V gene's germline CDR1 is MNHEY and CDR2 SMNVEV (reference sequence). The CDR3 reads CASSDRTGSGYTF. The CDR3 DNA reads TGTGCCAGCAGTGACCGGACTGGTTCCGGCTACACCTTC.

The chain recombines TRBV13 with TRBJ1-1; TRBD1 matches at 8 bases. CDR1 is PRHDT and CDR2 is FYEKMQ in the germline V gene (reference sequence). This CDR3 region has 16 residues. The trim removed 5 bases at V and 1 base at J, leaving 9 bases unmatched. CDR3 protein: CASSVDRGRGNTEAFF. The CDR3 DNA is TGTGCCAGCAGCGTCGACAGGGGTAGGGGGAACACTGAAGCTTTCTTT.

The gene calls are TRBV9 and TRBJ2-7; maybe TRBD2 (6 bases). CDR3 size: 13 residues. Germline V CDR1 and CDR2: SGDLS, YYNGEE. The V end was cut by 1 base, the J end by 6 bases, with 11 bases between. The CDR3 region is CASSVSGGSEQYF. The CDR3 DNA sequence: TGTGCCAGCAGCGTAAGTGGAGGGAGCGAGCAGTACTTC.